The next 29 T cell receptor beta chains were all read from a single sample in a study of T cells in Graves' hyperthyroidism and ophthalmopathy. RNA transcripts yielded amplified TCR beta CDR3 regions. HTBI primers were used for first-round RT-PCR of the TCR CDR3. One entry per CDR3 protein, called by TCRdb with MiXCR from the multiplex PCR reads. The sample shows around 33,000 distinct CDR3 sequences, 40% to 55% of them seen only once. The sample taken for sequencing was blood. Receptor source: a woman in her forties or fifties with Graves' hyperthyroidism that later progressed to Graves' ophthalmopathy.

This clonotype is medium-sized (0.01 to 0.1%) within its sample. The rearrangement uses TRBV7-2 and TRBJ1-2; D perhaps matches TRBD1 (6 bases). CDR1 is SGHTA, CDR2 FQGNSA, per germline. Trimming stripped 1 base from V and 5 bases from J, with 23 bases between. This CDR3 has 18 amino acids. The DNA of the CDR3 is TGTGCCAGCAGCTTAGGCAAGGGACAAAAAGTGGCGAAGTATGGCTACACCTTC. Translating gives CASSLGKGQKVAKYGYTF.

Comment on this clonotype: Since a much larger clone is just one base distant, this may be a read error. The rearrangement links TRBV30 to TRBJ2-7, with TRBD2 identical over 8 bases. The V gene end was trimmed by 3 bases and the J gene end by 3 bases; junction bases not matched to a gene: 7. The CDR3 has 14 amino acids. CDR1 is GTSNPN, CDR2 SVGIG, per germline (reference sequence). CDR3: CAWSEGLGIYEQYF. The CDR3 DNA follows: TGTGCCTGGAGCGAGGGACTAGGAATCTACGAGCAGTACTTC. Combining the CDR3 with reference TRBV30 and TRBJ2-7 gives the whole variable domain SQTIHQWPATLVQPVGSPLSLECTVEGTSNPNLYWYRQAAGRGLQLLFYSVGIGQISSEVPQNLSASRPQDRQFILSSKKLLLSDSGFYLCAWSEGLGIYEQYFGPGTRLTVT.

The chain combines TRBV19 with TRBJ2-1; 13 nucleotides align to TRBD2. The last part of the DNA fits TRBJ2-7 better; the J call may be wrong. In germline, CDR1 is LNHDA, CDR2 SQIVND (reference sequence). This CDR3 has 17 amino acids. The CDR3 loop reads CASSGLTSGRSYNEQYF. The CDR3 coding sequence is TGTGCCAGTAGTGGCTTGACTAGCGGGAGGTCCTACAATGAGCAGTACTTC.

The chain combines TRBV4-1 with TRBJ2-3; 12 nucleotides match TRBD2. The J segment lost 11 bases and the V segment lost 4 bases, leaving 13 bases of the junction unmatched. The CDR3 sequence is 16 residues long. Germline assignment: CDR1 MGHRA and CDR2 YSYEKL. CDR3 amino acids: CASSPPSGRGDNEQYF. The CDR3 coding sequence is TGCGCCAGCAGCCCGCCTAGCGGGAGGGGAGACAATGAGCAGTATTTT.

This clonotype has just one count. At one of its ends the junction is not consistent with the germline gene, which may arise from a read error. The chain couples TRBV5-4 to TRBJ2-1, with D uncertain. CDR1 is SGHNT, CDR2 YYREEE, per germline (reference sequence). The CDR3 is made up of 13 amino acids. CDR3 in DNA: TGTGCCAGCAGCTCCGACTTTTACAATGAGCTGTTCTTC. Protein: CASSSDFYNELFF. The full variable domain, its missing parts supplied by reference TRBV5-4 and TRBJ2-1, is ETGVTQSPTHLIKTRGQQVTLRCSSQSGHNTVSWYQQALGQGPQFIFQYYREEENGRGNFPPRFSGLQFPNYSSELNVNALELDDSALYLCASSSDFYNELFFGPGTRLTVL.

Concerning this clonotype: This likely comes from a read error, as the CDR3 has no conserved phenylalanine or tryptophan at its end. The chain recombines TRBV6-5 with TRBJ2-3; D possibly corresponds to TRBD2 (5 bases). Trimming shortened V by 6 bases and J by 4 bases, and 11 bases separated the two germline ends. The germline gives CDR1 MNHEY, CDR2 SVGAGI. CDR3 size: 13 residues. The CDR3 nucleotides are TGTGCCAGCAGGAGGATTAGCGCAGATACGCAGTATTCT. Its protein product is CASRRISADTQYS.

On this clonotype: An end of the junction differs from the germline gene, which may be a read error. The rearrangement uses TRBV11-3 and TRBJ2-7, with TRBD2 as a possible D gene (6 bases). The CDR3 consists of 15 residues. CDR1 and CDR2 (germline): SGHNT, YENEEA. In DNA, the CDR3 is TGTGCCAGCAGCTTAGCGGAAGGGACTTTTTACGAGGAGTACTTC. Its protein is CASSLAEGTFYEEYF.

This clonotype is labeled medium-sized. J is TRBJ1-1 and V is TRBV10-3; 8 bases fit TRBD1. Unmatched junction bases numbered 4, after V lost 4 bases and J lost 0 bases. Germline V gene sequence: CDR1 ENHRY, CDR2 SYGVKD. CDR3 length equals 15 residues. This CDR3 is CAISVETGVNTEAFF. The CDR3 DNA sequence: TGTGCCATCAGTGTGGAGACAGGGGTGAACACTGAAGCTTTCTTT.

By sample fraction, this clonotype is medium-sized (0.01 to 0.1%). The chain couples TRBV15 to TRBJ2-3, with 7 bases aligning to TRBD2. CDR1 is LNHNV and CDR2 is YYDKDF in the germline V gene (reference sequence). J was trimmed by 5 bases and V by 3 bases; bases with no gene match: 8. This CDR3 region has 15 residues. For the CDR3, the DNA is TGTGCCACCAGCAGTCGTGGACTAGTTGTAGATACGCAGTATTTT. Its translation: CATSSRGLVVDTQYF.

This chain connects TRBV2 to TRBJ2-7; 13 nucleotides align to TRBD2. Germline CDR1 and CDR2: SNHLY and FYNNEI. The V and J ends lost 11 bases and 5 bases, in that order; junction bases with no gene match: 6. The CDR3 contains 13 residues. DNA of the CDR3: TGTGCCGGGGGGACTAGCGGGATGAACGAGCAGTACTTC. This sequence encodes CAGGTSGMNEQYF.

This sequence joins TRBV10-1 and TRBJ2-7; 9 nucleotides agree with TRBD1. Losses at the gene ends were 3 bases for V and 2 bases for J; bases not matched to a gene: 8. Germline loops: CDR1 WNHNN, CDR2 SYGVQD (reference sequence). This CDR3 has 16 amino acids. DNA of the CDR3: TGCGCCAGCAGTGAATCCCACAGGGGGCTGACCTACGAGCAGTACTTC. It translates to CASSESHRGLTYEQYF.

This clonotype was recorded many times. The chain joins TRBV6-1 to TRBJ1-2; 8 positions match TRBD1. V lost 7 bases, J lost 0 bases, and 10 bases stayed unmatched. CDR3 length equals 16 residues. Germline assignment: CDR1 MNHNS and CDR2 SASEGT. CDR3 nucleotides: TGTGCCAGCACCCTGACAGGGGCGCGACCTAACTATGGCTACACCTTC. Its translation: CASTLTGARPNYGYTF.

The J gene is TRBJ2-7, the V gene TRBV29-1; possibly TRBD1 for D (5 bases). Germline V CDR1 and CDR2: SQVTM, ANQGSEA. This CDR3 contains 15 residues. Trimming removed 6 bases from V and 3 bases from J, with 21 bases in between. CDR3 in DNA: TGCAGCGTGGACACCCCGTCACACGAGAACTACGAGCAGTACTTC. Residues: CSVDTPSHENYEQYF.

The rearrangement links TRBV25-1 to TRBJ1-1; D uncertain. Trimming pared 2 bases from V and 0 bases from J, leaving 4 bases between. Germline V gives CDR1 MGHDK, CDR2 SYGVNS. This CDR3 region has 13 residues. CDR3 nucleotide sequence: TGTGCCAGCAGTGAAGGACTGAACACTGAAGCTTTCTTT. This translates into CASSEGLNTEAFF.

The chain employs TRBV2 and TRBJ2-6; 9 bases line up with TRBD1. The CDR3 extends over 16 amino acids. The germline V gene has CDR1 SNHLY and CDR2 FYNNEI. The V and J ends lost 2 bases and 10 bases, in that order; junction bases with no gene match: 9. CDR3 sequence reads: CASSELDRGGENVLTF. CDR3 coding DNA: TGTGCCAGCAGTGAACTGGACAGGGGAGGGGAAAACGTCCTGACTTTC.

CDR3 DNA sequence: TGTGCCAGCAGCTCAGGGACAGCGGCTGAAGCTTTCTTT. Its protein product is CASSSGTAAEAFF. This rearrangement joins TRBV5-5 to TRBJ1-1; TRBD1 matches at 7 bases. The CDR3 runs to 13 residues. The V gene's germline CDR1 is SGHKS and CDR2 YYEKEE (reference sequence). The J segment lost 6 bases and the V segment lost 3 bases, leaving 5 bases of the junction unmatched.

This clonotype was recorded at least ten times. The chain has TRBV29-1 and TRBJ1-4; D unresolved. The length of the CDR3 is 13 residues. V lost 7 bases and J 0 bases, leaving 9 bases between the germline ends. Per the germline V gene, CDR1 is SQVTM and CDR2 is ANQGSEA. The CDR3 loop reads CSAVMATNEKLFF. In DNA form, the CDR3 reads TGCAGCGCCGTGATGGCAACTAATGAAAAACTGTTTTTT.

The chain has TRBV6-5 and TRBJ1-4; maybe TRBD1 (5 bases). Trimming pared 7 bases from V and 0 bases from J, leaving 12 bases between. Germline CDR1 reads MNHEY; CDR2 reads SVGAGI. The CDR3 covers 15 residues. The CDR3 sequence: CASTRGLATNEKLFF. DNA for the CDR3: TGTGCCAGCACCCGGGGACTTGCAACTAATGAAAAACTGTTTTTT.

This clonotype was counted between two and nine times. The CDR3 DNA follows: TGTGCCAGCAGGACCGGGGCAGGGGGCTCTGAAGCTTTCTTT. Translation: CASRTGAGGSEAFF. The chain employs TRBV28 and TRBJ1-1, with 8 bases fitting TRBD1. From germline, CDR1 is MDHEN and CDR2 SYDVKM. V lost 6 bases, J lost 6 bases, and 9 bases stayed unmatched. The CDR3 spans 14 residues.

This clonotype was detected only once. At one of its ends the junction is not consistent with the germline gene, which may arise from a read error. The V call is TRBV20-1, the J call TRBJ1-3; D remains ambiguous. This CDR3 region has 12 residues. Germline V lookup: CDR1 DFQATT, CDR2 SNEGSKA (reference sequence). The CDR3, as DNA: TGCAGTGCTAGAGGAGCTGGAAACACCATATGCTTT. Protein sequence: CSARGAGNTICF.

This clonotype has only one observation. Because it lacks the conserved phenylalanine or tryptophan at the end, this CDR3 is likely a read error. V usage is TRBV7-9 and J usage is TRBJ2-7; D possibly matches TRBD1 or TRBD2 (5 bases each). Between the trimmed V and J ends, which lost 11 bases and 2 bases, there was a span of 25 bases. There are 16 residues in the CDR3. Germline CDR1 and CDR2: SEHNR and FQNEAQ (reference sequence). The CDR3 loop reads CAARGRSSSLPYEQYL. The CDR3 DNA reads TGTGCCGCCCGGGGCAGGTCTTCATCGCTCCCCTACGAGCAGTACCTC.

In its sample, this clonotype was seen many times. The chain combines TRBV11-2 with TRBJ1-1; D unresolved. The CDR3 contains 14 residues. The ends were cut back, 2 bases at V and 1 base at J, with 8 bases in the middle. CDR1 is SGHAT and CDR2 is FQNNGV in the germline V gene. The chain's CDR3 is CASSLLRENTEAFF. CDR3 nucleotide sequence: TGTGCCAGCAGCTTACTAAGGGAGAACACTGAAGCTTTCTTT.

In this sample, this clonotype turned up many times. The gene calls are TRBV7-3 and TRBJ2-5; 7 nucleotides agree with TRBD2. The CDR3 totals 14 residues. V was clipped by 4 bases and J by 0 bases; unmatched bases: 2. Germline V gives CDR1 SGHTA, CDR2 FQGTGA. This CDR3 is CASSWGGDQETQYF. In DNA, the CDR3 is TGTGCCAGCAGCTGGGGGGGGGACCAAGAGACCCAGTACTTC.

This clonotype was observed many times. The chain combines TRBV6-1 with TRBJ2-5, with TRBD1 matching over 7 bases. There are 15 residues in the CDR3. After removal of 2 bases from V and 5 bases from J, the junction contained 8 bases not matched to a gene. From germline, CDR1 is MNHNS and CDR2 SASEGT. The CDR3 protein is CASSETRGLRETQYF. Here the CDR3 DNA reads TGTGCCAGCAGTGAAACGAGGGGGCTTCGGGAGACCCAGTACTTC.

The rearrangement joins TRBV7-2 to TRBJ2-1; D is possibly TRBD1 or TRBD2 (5 bases each). Trimming removed 1 base at V and 3 bases at J, with 10 bases between. The CDR3 consists of 15 residues. CDR1 and CDR2 (germline): SGHTA, FQGNSA. The CDR3: CASSLGGTDYNEQFF. CDR3 coding DNA: TGTGCCAGCAGCTTAGGAGGGACCGACTACAATGAGCAGTTCTTC.

The chain employs TRBV7-2 and TRBJ2-2, with a weak D call TRBD2 (6 bases). The CDR3 is 13 amino acids. V lost 6 bases and J lost 4, with 9 bases in between. Germline lookup yields CDR1 SGHTA and CDR2 FQGNSA. The CDR3 nucleotides read TGTGCCAGCAGACTGACTAGCACCGGGGAGCTGTTTTTT. Protein: CASRLTSTGELFF.

Ten or more counts support this clonotype. The rearrangement joins TRBV19 to TRBJ1-2, with 8 nucleotides matching TRBD1. CDR3 length: 16 residues. Per the germline V gene, CDR1 is LNHDA and CDR2 is SQIVND (reference sequence). The junction had 10 bases not matched to a gene; V was cut back by 1 base and J by 6 bases. The CDR3 DNA reads TGTGCCAGTAGTATAGGTGGTGACAGGGGTAGGGATGGCTACACCTTC. This encodes CASSIGGDRGRDGYTF.

J is TRBJ2-5 and V is TRBV4-3, with 9 nucleotides matching TRBD1. The germline V gene encodes CDR1 LGHNA and CDR2 YSLEER. J lost 5 bases, V lost 0 bases, and 4 bases had no gene match. The CDR3 runs to 15 residues. In nucleotides, the CDR3 is TGCGCCAGCAGCCAAGAAGGACAGGGGCGCGAGACCCAGTACTTC. Protein: CASSQEGQGRETQYF.

V usage is TRBV9 and J usage is TRBJ1-4; D gene uncertain. Germline lookup yields CDR1 SGDLS and CDR2 YYNGEE. Trimming pared 4 bases from V and 5 bases from J, leaving 15 bases between. CDR3 length equals 15 residues. The CDR3 loop reads CASSRTSGNNEKLFF. The CDR3 DNA is TGTGCCAGCAGCCGGACTAGCGGGAACAATGAAAAACTGTTTTTT.